Reported below is one TCR beta chain. The antigen it recognizes is unknown. Base qualities were left out, and no much larger clone turns up one base away. The sample is drawn from a study of T cell repertoires in ileal Crohn's disease (dated by TCRdb to about 2019). Notes on the research overall: At the time of surgery, about a third of patients were active smokers, and the median duration of disease was 6.5 to 8 years. Surgery was performed for a complication in all patients, with stricturing disease in 61% and penetrating disease in approximately 40%. Postoperative therapy was given to about half of the patients, with thiopurines administered to some 10 patients and anti-TNF agents administered to approximately 17 patients. TCR repertoire analysis was performed in around 50 Crohn's disease patients drawn from a prospective multicentre cohort. The study was conducted in parallel with a multicentre cohort that was designed to identify predictors of early endoscopic recurrence following ileocolonic resection. Endoscopic postoperative recurrence was defined by a Rutgeerts score above i0. The study sequenced roughly 170 mucosal samples from 57 patients, taken at several locations on the surgical specimen and at postoperative endoscopy. General study outcomes and caveats: Compared with CD4 T cells, sorted CD8 T cells held more high-frequency clones, which suggests that the mucosal expansions were mostly CD8. Compared with non-smokers, patients who were active smokers at surgery showed a significantly higher proportion of clonal expansions (roughly 26% vs 20%, p=0.02). Endoscopic recurrence was linked to a higher percentage of high-frequency clones at surgery, and recurrence occurred in every patient whose clonality exceeded 26.8% (18/57). Only a subgroup of patients, of unstated size, had their mucosal CD4 and CD8 T cells sorted and sequenced.

Adults with ileal or ileocolonic Crohn's disease and an indication for ileocolonic resection were eligible for inclusion. Whole ileal mucosal biopsies were kept frozen at -80 degrees C prior to DNA extraction. Genomic DNA was isolated from frozen whole biopsies using a TRizol-based method, and the DNA was quantified with a NanoDrop 2000 spectrophotometer. For commercial TCRB immunosequencing, approximately 480 nanograms of biopsy DNA were submitted for each sample. CDR3 regions were amplified from genomic DNA by Adaptive Biotechnology using a two-step, amplification bias-controlled multiplex PCR. Primers covering every V and J gene segment were used in the first PCR, while barcodes and Illumina adapters were added in the second PCR. An Illumina instrument was used to sequence the CDR3 libraries. For the original study's pipeline: Analysis combined the vendor-provided pipelines with custom analysis of raw data in R/Bioconductor under R version 3.3.0. Clonality, which ranges from 0 to 1, was calculated as the inverse of the normalised Shannon entropy across all productive clones. High-frequency clones were defined as the repertoire share of the top 100 clones, retaining only clones passing a 95% confidence test. The Simpson index measured repertoire diversity, and the Morisita-Horn index measured overlap between samples. The source is immuneACCESS, and TCRdb retained only in-frame sequences with V and J called. Part of the clones is not carried over; for the studies checked, unresolved V genes explain less than half of this, and the remainder is unexplained. The V and J calls and clone size are taken from that table; D and trimming were inferred from the DNA. The sample table records about 8,200 clones; roughly 95% of these occur just once. The ten largest clones capture approximately 0.2% of the sample.

Trimming costs V 0 bases and J 4 bases, and their ends lie 17 bases apart. From the germline V gene, CDR1 is LGHNA and CDR2 is YSLEER. From the cysteine up to the phenylalanine, the CDR3 has a length of 17 residues. Only the CDR3 portion is preserved as DNA: 51 bases, with reading frame beginning at the first base. The rearranged chain carries TRBV4-3 and TRBJ2-3; TRBD1 might be the D gene, on 6 matching bases. This TCR derives from an adult with Crohn's disease. The sequenced sample was ileal tissue. The nucleotide sequence reads TGCGCCAGCAGCCAAGATAGGGGGACAACCTTGGCAGATACGCAGTATTTT. Translated, this is CASSQDRGTTLADTQYF.